This T cell receptor beta chain comes out of a study of memory CD4+ T cells and cytomegalovirus serostatus. In the study overall: Donors were healthy Belgian adults, fewer than ten CMV seropositive and 24 seronegative. Notes on the study in general: CD4+ memory repertoires contained 67 of 164 reported CMV TCRbeta sequences. The CMV-associated TCR signature appears largely within the CD4+ memory repertoire.

The sort gate was single viable CD3+CD4+CD8-CD45RO+ cells for memory CD4+ T cells. Original processing methods: After removing out-of-frame reads, approximately 2.2 million distinct TCRbeta sequences remained. Measured with immunoSEQ multiplex PCR; TCRdb has only the in-frame clones, and not every one. Clone size and the V and J calls come from that table; the DNA yielded D and trimming. Of 45,000 to 55,000 clones detected, around four fifths appear once; the ten largest clones hold roughly 0.61%. This CDR3 contains 17 residues. The junction had 16 bases not matched to a gene; V was cut back by 7 bases and J by 2 bases. CDR1 MNHEY and CDR2 SMNVEV come from the germline V gene (reference sequence). Worth noting for this clone: What it binds is unknown.

V and J are TRBV27 and TRBJ2-7; 8 nucleotides match TRBD1. The source is an adult in good health and CMV-seronegative. Sequencing was performed on memory CD4+ T cells from blood. DNA of the CDR3: TGTGCCAGCAATAGGGACAGGAGACCCTGTGGTACCTACGAGCAGTACTTC. It specifies CASNRDRRPCGTYEQYF.